Each of the 26 T cell receptor beta chains below was sequenced from the same sample in a study of T cell responses to AZD1222 COVID-19 vaccine. Sequencing was performed with immunoSEQ multiplex PCR; in TCRdb, only in-frame clones are kept and a portion is missing. Of 120,000 or so clones listed, around 89% are singletons. Sequencing was performed on peripheral blood, taken on day 0 of MenACWY control vaccination. Every receptor here comes from an adult in good health.

V is TRBV29-1 and J is TRBJ1-1; weak D call: TRBD1 (5 bases). Germline V gene sequence: CDR1 SQVTM, CDR2 ANQGSEA. There are 11 residues in the CDR3. This CDR3 is CGGEDNTEAFF. CDR3 coding DNA: TGCGGAGGGGAGGACAACACTGAAGCTTTCTTT.

The V and J genes are TRBV5-6 and TRBJ2-5; TRBD1 matches 7 bases. The CDR3 has 16 residues. With 2 bases clipped from V and 10 bases from J, the junction kept 17 bases outside the gene matches. Per the germline V gene, CDR1 is SGHDT and CDR2 is YYEEEE. CDR3: CASSFRVQAPGGDQYF. CDR3 nucleotides: TGTGCCAGCAGCTTCAGGGTTCAGGCCCCAGGGGGTGACCAGTACTTC. The entire variable domain, with the rest obtained from reference TRBV5-6 and TRBJ2-5, is as follows: DAGVTQSPTHLIKTRGQQVTLRCSPKSGHDTVSWYQQALGQGPQFIFQYYEEEERQRGNFPDRFSGHQFPNYSSELNVNALLLGDSALYLCASSFRVQAPGGDQYFGPGTRLLVL.

The chain uses TRBV7-9 and TRBJ2-2; D remains unclear. Germline CDR1 is SEHNR and CDR2 is FQNEAQ (reference sequence). The CDR3 sequence is 13 residues long. Trimming took off 8 bases at V and 0 bases at J, with 7 bases between the two ends. CDR3 residues: CASADPNTGELFF. In DNA form, the CDR3 reads TGTGCCAGCGCCGACCCGAACACCGGGGAGCTGTTTTTT.

V usage is TRBV5-1 and J usage is TRBJ1-1; D is ambiguous. Trimming stripped 2 bases from V and 0 bases from J, with 5 bases between. Germline values: CDR1 SGHRS, CDR2 YFSETQ. The CDR3 extends over 13 amino acids. The CDR3 region is CASSFTMNTEAFF. CDR3 nucleotides: TGCGCCAGCAGCTTCACGATGAACACTGAAGCTTTCTTT.

This clone was counted a single time. The rearrangement joins TRBV19 to TRBJ2-7; TRBD2 might be the D (7 bases). The CDR3 sequence is 14 residues long. The V gene's germline CDR1 is LNHDA and CDR2 SQIVND (reference sequence). With 0 bases removed from V and 4 bases from J, the gap between germline ends came to 10 bases. The CDR3 sequence is CASSIEGGRYEQYF. The CDR3 coding sequence is TGTGCCAGTAGTATAGAGGGGGGGCGTTACGAGCAGTACTTC.

This clone was counted a single time. The chain has TRBV7-7 and TRBJ2-1, with 13 bases lining up with TRBD2. Germline CDR1 reads SSHAT; CDR2 reads FNYEAQ (reference sequence). The CDR3 loop spans 15 amino acids. The V gene end was trimmed by 4 bases and the J gene end by 9 bases; junction bases not matched to a gene: 6. The CDR3 spells CASSSGLAGVSEQFF. DNA for the CDR3: TGTGCCAGCAGCTCAGGACTAGCGGGAGTTAGTGAGCAGTTCTTC.

A single count supports this clone. This chain links TRBV6-2 or TRBV6-3 with TRBJ1-2; 8 nucleotides line up with TRBD1. The germline V gene encodes CDR1 MNHEY and CDR2 SVGEGT. The CDR3 contains 16 residues. V was clipped by 1 base and J by 5 bases; unmatched bases: 9. The CDR3 loop is CASSYLEPGQAYGYTF. CDR3 coding DNA: TGTGCCAGCAGTTACTTGGAACCGGGACAGGCTTATGGCTACACCTTC.

V gene TRBV30 combines with J gene TRBJ1-1; 8 positions match TRBD1. CDR3 length: 15 residues. Trimming at V came to 2 bases and at J to 3 bases, leaving 8 bases not matched to a gene. The germline CDR1 and CDR2 sequences are GTSNPN and SVGIG (reference sequence). Written as DNA, the CDR3 is TGTGCCTGGAGTCCACCACAGGGGGGGTACACTGAAGCTTTCTTT. Translated, it gives CAWSPPQGGYTEAFF.

The chain employs TRBV11-3 and TRBJ2-7; TRBD2 matches at 7 bases. The CDR3 is 15 amino acids. V lost 5 bases and J lost 4; bases outside the gene matches: 11. Germline CDR1 reads SGHNT; CDR2 reads YENEEA. The CDR3 nucleotides read TGTGCCAGCAGCCTTTATGGCGGGAGAGGGTACGAGCAGTACTTC. The encoded protein is CASSLYGGRGYEQYF.

This clone was seen once. V and J are TRBV5-1 and TRBJ2-1, with D unclear. CDR1 is SGHRS, CDR2 YFSETQ, per germline. This CDR3 region has 13 residues. The germline V and J ends were trimmed by 0 bases and 0 bases, with 1 base remaining between them. The chain's CDR3 is CASSLASYNEQFF. Here the CDR3 DNA reads TGCGCCAGCAGCTTGGCCTCCTACAATGAGCAGTTCTTC.

This clone was seen a handful of times. For the CDR3, the DNA is TGTGCCAGCAGCCAAGGCCAGGGGGAAGAGACCCAGTACTTC. Its protein is CASSQGQGEETQYF. The chain recombines TRBV4-2 with TRBJ2-5, with TRBD1 matching over 7 bases. The J segment lost 3 bases and the V segment lost 1 base, leaving 2 bases of the junction unmatched. The CDR3 spans 14 residues. The germline V gene encodes CDR1 LGHNA and CDR2 YNFKEQ.

J is TRBJ2-7 and V is TRBV10-3, with 12 positions matching TRBD1. The CDR3 extends over 16 amino acids. V dropped 5 bases and J dropped 3; count of bases not matched to a gene: 8. Germline loops: CDR1 ENHRY, CDR2 SYGVKD. CDR3 residues: CAISNPGQGAFYEQYF. The CDR3 nucleotides are TGTGCCATCAGTAATCCGGGACAGGGGGCTTTCTACGAGCAGTACTTC.

The chain combines TRBV2 with TRBJ2-1; D is ambiguous. CDR3 length: 11 amino acids. Germline lookup yields CDR1 SNHLY and CDR2 FYNNEI. V was pared by 4 bases and J by 8 bases, with 6 bases between. The CDR3 DNA reads as TGTGCCAGCAGTGGTGTTGATGAGCAGTTCTTC. Translated: CASSGVDEQFF.

The chain combines TRBV7-9 with TRBJ2-7; D ambiguous. The CDR3 loop spans 14 amino acids. Trimming removed 3 bases at V and 7 bases at J, with 16 bases between. Germline V gene lookup returns CDR1 SEHNR and CDR2 FQNEAQ (reference sequence). This CDR3 is CASSFQGGSREQYF. In DNA, the CDR3 is TGTGCCAGCAGCTTCCAAGGTGGGTCGAGGGAGCAGTACTTC.

The gene calls are TRBV15 and TRBJ1-6; D uncertain. Germline V gene lookup returns CDR1 LNHNV and CDR2 YYDKDF (reference sequence). The CDR3 runs to 14 residues. Trimming removed 1 base from V and 9 bases from J, with 10 bases in between. The CDR3 DNA reads as TGTGCCACCAGCAGAGGGGCCTCGGGTTCACCCCTCCACTTT. Translated: CATSRGASGSPLHF.

This chain joins TRBV6-5 and TRBJ2-7, with 12 bases identical to TRBD2. The V segment lost 0 bases and the J segment 3 bases; nucleotides outside the gene matches: 3. The CDR3 covers 16 residues. CDR1 is MNHEY, CDR2 SVGAGI, per germline. The CDR3: CASSYSGLAGNYEQYF. CDR3 DNA sequence: TGTGCCAGCAGTTACTCCGGACTAGCGGGAAACTACGAGCAGTACTTC.

V is TRBV7-3 and J is TRBJ2-1; TRBD1 agrees at 11 bases. From germline, CDR1 is SGHTA and CDR2 FQGTGA. The CDR3 covers 15 residues. With 5 bases clipped from V and 6 bases from J, the junction kept 6 bases outside the gene matches. CDR3 DNA sequence: TGTGCCAGCAGCCCGGGGGACAGGGGGTTCAATGAGCAGTTCTTC. Its translation: CASSPGDRGFNEQFF.

The J gene is TRBJ2-7, the V gene TRBV4-1, with 9 bases lining up with TRBD1. Trimming at V came to 3 bases and at J to 2 bases, leaving 8 bases not matched to a gene. The germline CDR1 and CDR2 sequences are MGHRA and YSYEKL. The CDR3 sequence is 16 residues long. In nucleotides, the CDR3 is TGCGCCAGCAGCCAGGATACAGGGGGCTCGACCTACGAGCAGTACTTC. It yields the protein CASSQDTGGSTYEQYF.

The rearrangement uses TRBV3-1 (or the pseudogene TRBV3-2) and TRBJ2-5, with D perhaps assigned TRBD1 or TRBD2 (7 bases each). The V gene lost 7 bases and the J gene lost 3 bases, with 18 bases spanning the gap. The CDR3 is 15 amino acids. Germline values: CDR1 LGHDT, CDR2 YNNKEL (reference sequence). CDR3 sequence (DNA): TGTGCCAGCACCCTCGCAGGGGGGGAAAAAGAGACCCAGTACTTC. Translating it yields CASTLAGGEKETQYF.

This rearrangement joins TRBV7-2 to TRBJ1-2; the match to TRBD1 covers 7 bases. Germline V gene data show CDR1 as SGHTA and CDR2 as FQGNSA. CDR3 length: 13 amino acids. V lost 3 bases to trimming and J lost 9 bases; unmatched junction nucleotides: 7. CDR3 sequence: CASSFGLQGSYTF. The CDR3 nucleotides are TGTGCCAGCAGCTTTGGTCTACAGGGGAGCTACACCTTC.

V usage is TRBV2 and J usage is TRBJ2-2, with D perhaps assigned TRBD1 or TRBD2 (5 bases each). CDR1 and CDR2 from the germline V gene are SNHLY and FYNNEI. This CDR3 spans 14 amino acids. V lost 3 bases and J lost 6, with 11 bases in between. CDR3 sequence (DNA): TGTGCCAGCAGTGATCTAAGAGGGGCCGGGGAGCTGTTTTTT. Its protein is CASSDLRGAGELFF. Looking up the rest from reference TRBV2 and TRBJ2-2 gives the full variable domain: EPEVTQTPSHQVTQMGQEVILRCVPISNHLYFYWYRQILGQKVEFLVSFYNNEISEKSEIFDDQFSVERPDGSNFTLKIRSTKLEDSAMYFCASSDLRGAGELFFGEGSRLTVL.

CDR3 protein: CASRPTSRTGGGYTF. The CDR3 nucleotides read TGTGCCAGCAGACCTACGTCCAGAACAGGAGGTGGCTACACCTTC. The rearrangement links TRBV6-4 to TRBJ1-2, with D possibly matching TRBD1 (5 bases). V was cut by 6 bases and J by 7 bases, with 21 bases left in between. The CDR3 extends over 15 amino acids. Germline CDR1 MRHNA, CDR2 SNTAGT.

The sample holds one count of this clone. The gene calls are TRBV5-1 and TRBJ2-1; 11 bases map to TRBD2. Germline V gene sequence: CDR1 SGHRS, CDR2 YFSETQ. Germline trimming cut 4 bases from V and 7 bases from J; bases unmatched to any gene: 10. The CDR3 covers 16 residues. In nucleotides, the CDR3 is TGCGCCAGCAGCGTCGGGACTAGCGGAGCGGGGAATGAGCAGTTCTTC. Its protein is CASSVGTSGAGNEQFF.

The rearrangement uses TRBV11-3 and TRBJ2-2; D is uncertain. CDR1 is SGHNT and CDR2 is YENEEA in the germline V gene. Trimming stripped 4 bases from V and 3 bases from J, with 6 bases between. This CDR3 has 13 residues. The CDR3 nucleotides are TGTGCCAGCAGCTACCGGGACACCGGGGAGCTGTTTTTT. This codes for CASSYRDTGELFF.

The chain joins TRBV7-6 to TRBJ2-2; 7 bases align to TRBD2. Unmatched junction bases numbered 2, after V lost 7 bases and J lost 0 bases. In germline, CDR1 is SGHVS, CDR2 FNYEAQ. This CDR3 contains 14 residues. The DNA for the CDR3 is TGTGCCAGCATGCGGGGGACGAACACCGGGGAGCTGTTTTTT. Translating gives CASMRGTNTGELFF.

The genes are TRBV30 and TRBJ2-7, with D perhaps being TRBD1 or TRBD2 (6 bases each). The CDR3 runs 16 residues. In germline, CDR1 is GTSNPN, CDR2 SVGIG (reference sequence). The V and J ends lost 4 bases and 2 bases respectively, with 21 bases between them. CDR3 protein: CAWTQGGTQTAYEQYF. CDR3 nucleotides: TGTGCCTGGACCCAGGGCGGGACACAAACCGCCTACGAGCAGTACTTC.